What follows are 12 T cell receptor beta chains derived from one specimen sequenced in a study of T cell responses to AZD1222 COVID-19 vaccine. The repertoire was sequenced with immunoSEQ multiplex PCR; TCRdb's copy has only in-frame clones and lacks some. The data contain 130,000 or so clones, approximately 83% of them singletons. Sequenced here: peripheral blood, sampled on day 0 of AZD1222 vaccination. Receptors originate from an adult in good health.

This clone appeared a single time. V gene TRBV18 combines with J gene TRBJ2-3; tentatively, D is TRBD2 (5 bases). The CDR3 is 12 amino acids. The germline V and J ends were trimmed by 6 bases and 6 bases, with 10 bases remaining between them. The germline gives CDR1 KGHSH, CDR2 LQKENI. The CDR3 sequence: CASSTTGDTQYF. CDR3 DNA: TGTGCCAGCTCCACCACGGGGGATACGCAGTATTTT.

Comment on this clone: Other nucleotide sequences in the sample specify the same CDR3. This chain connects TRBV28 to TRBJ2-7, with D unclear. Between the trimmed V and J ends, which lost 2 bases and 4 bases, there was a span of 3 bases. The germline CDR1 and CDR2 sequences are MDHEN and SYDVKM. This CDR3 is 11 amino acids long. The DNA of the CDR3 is TGTGCCAGCAGTTTACGGTACGAGCAGTACTTC. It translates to CASSLRYEQYF.

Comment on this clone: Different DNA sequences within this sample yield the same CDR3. CDR3 region: CASSVGQLNTEAFF. CDR3 sequence (DNA): TGTGCCAGCAGCGTAGGGCAGTTGAACACTGAAGCTTTCTTT. The chain links TRBV9 to TRBJ1-1; D remains unclear. Trimming took 0 bases from V and 0 from J, leaving 6 bases between them. CDR3 size: 14 residues. Germline values: CDR1 SGDLS, CDR2 YYNGEE.

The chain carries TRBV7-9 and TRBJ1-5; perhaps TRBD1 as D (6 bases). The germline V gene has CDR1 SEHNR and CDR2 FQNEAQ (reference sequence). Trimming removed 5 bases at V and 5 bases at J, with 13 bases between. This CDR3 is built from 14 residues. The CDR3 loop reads CASSRAGAHQPQHF. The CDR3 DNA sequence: TGTGCCAGCAGCAGGGCAGGGGCCCATCAGCCCCAGCATTTT.

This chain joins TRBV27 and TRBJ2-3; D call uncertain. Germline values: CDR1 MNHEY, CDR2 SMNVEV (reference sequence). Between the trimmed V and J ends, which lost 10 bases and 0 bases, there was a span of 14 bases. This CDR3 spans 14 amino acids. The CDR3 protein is CATWSLTSTDTQYF. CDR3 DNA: TGTGCCACCTGGTCCCTAACTAGCACAGATACGCAGTATTTT.

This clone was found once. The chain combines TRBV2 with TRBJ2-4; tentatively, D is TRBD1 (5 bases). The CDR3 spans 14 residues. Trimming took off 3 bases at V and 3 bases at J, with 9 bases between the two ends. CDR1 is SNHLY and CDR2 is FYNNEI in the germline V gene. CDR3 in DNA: TGTGCCAGCAGTGACAGGGAAGGCAAAAACATTCAGTACTTC. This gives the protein CASSDREGKNIQYF.

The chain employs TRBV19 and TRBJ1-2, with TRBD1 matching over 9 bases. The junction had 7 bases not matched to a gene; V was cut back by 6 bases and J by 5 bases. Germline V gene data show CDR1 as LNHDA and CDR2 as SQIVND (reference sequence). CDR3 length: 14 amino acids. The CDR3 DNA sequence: TGTGCCAGTAGCACAGGGGGCTTATGGTATGGCTACACCTTC. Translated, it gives CASSTGGLWYGYTF.

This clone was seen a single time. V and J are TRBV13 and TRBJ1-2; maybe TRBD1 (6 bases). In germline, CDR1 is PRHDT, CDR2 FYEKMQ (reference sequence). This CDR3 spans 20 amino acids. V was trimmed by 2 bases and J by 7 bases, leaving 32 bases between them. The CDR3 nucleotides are TGTGCCAGCAGCTTAACCCATCCCATAAGTGTCGCAGGGGCGCAGGGTGGCTACACCTTC. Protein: CASSLTHPISVAGAQGGYTF.

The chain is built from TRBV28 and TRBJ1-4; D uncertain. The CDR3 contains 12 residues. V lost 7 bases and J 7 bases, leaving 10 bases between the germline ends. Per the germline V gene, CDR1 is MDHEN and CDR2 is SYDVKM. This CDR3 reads CASTQMAEKLFF. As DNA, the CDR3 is TGTGCCAGCACCCAGATGGCTGAAAAACTGTTTTTT.

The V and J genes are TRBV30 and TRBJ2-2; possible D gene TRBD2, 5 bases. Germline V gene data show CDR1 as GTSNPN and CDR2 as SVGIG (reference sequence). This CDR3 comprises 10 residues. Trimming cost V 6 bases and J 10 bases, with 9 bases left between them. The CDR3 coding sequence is TGTGCCTGTAAGGAGGAGGAGCTGTTTTTT. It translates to CACKEEELFF.

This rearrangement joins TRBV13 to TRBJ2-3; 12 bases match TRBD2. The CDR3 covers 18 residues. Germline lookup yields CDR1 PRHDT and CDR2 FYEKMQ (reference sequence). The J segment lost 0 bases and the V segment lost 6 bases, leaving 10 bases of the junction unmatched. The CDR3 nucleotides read TGTGCCAGCAGTTCGACTAGCGGGGGCCCCTTAAGCACAGATACGCAGTATTTT. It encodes CASSSTSGGPLSTDTQYF.

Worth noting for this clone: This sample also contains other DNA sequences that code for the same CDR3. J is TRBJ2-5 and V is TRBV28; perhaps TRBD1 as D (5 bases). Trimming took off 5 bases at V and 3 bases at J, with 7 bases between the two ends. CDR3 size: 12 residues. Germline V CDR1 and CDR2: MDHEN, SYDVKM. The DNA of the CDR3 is TGTGCCAGCAGTGCAGGGAAAGAGACCCAGTACTTC. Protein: CASSAGKETQYF.